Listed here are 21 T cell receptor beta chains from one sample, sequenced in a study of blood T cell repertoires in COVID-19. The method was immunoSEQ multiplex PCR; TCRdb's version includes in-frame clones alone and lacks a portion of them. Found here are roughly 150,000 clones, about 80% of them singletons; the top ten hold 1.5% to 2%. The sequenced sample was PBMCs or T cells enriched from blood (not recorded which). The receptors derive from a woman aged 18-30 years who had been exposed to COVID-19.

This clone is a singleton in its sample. This CDR3 is CASSWDSFLAKNIQYF. DNA of the CDR3: TGCGCCAGCAGCTGGGACAGTTTTCTAGCCAAAAACATTCAGTACTTC. The V call is TRBV5-1, the J call TRBJ2-4, with TRBD1 matching over 7 bases. The CDR3 runs to 16 residues. V was clipped by 3 bases and J by 0 bases; unmatched bases: 6. The germline CDR1 and CDR2 sequences are SGHRS and YFSETQ.

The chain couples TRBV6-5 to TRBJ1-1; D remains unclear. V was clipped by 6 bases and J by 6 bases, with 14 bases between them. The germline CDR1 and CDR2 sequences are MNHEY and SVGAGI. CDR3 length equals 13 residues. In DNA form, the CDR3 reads TGTGCCAGCAGAGCCCTGCTCGAATCTGAAGCTTTCTTT. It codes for CASRALLESEAFF.

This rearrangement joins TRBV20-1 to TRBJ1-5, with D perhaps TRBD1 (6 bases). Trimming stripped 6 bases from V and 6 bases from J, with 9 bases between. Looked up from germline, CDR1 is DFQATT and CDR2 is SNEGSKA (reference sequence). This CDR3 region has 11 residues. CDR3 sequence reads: CSAGAVQPQHF. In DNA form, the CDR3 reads TGCAGTGCGGGGGCAGTTCAGCCCCAGCATTTT.

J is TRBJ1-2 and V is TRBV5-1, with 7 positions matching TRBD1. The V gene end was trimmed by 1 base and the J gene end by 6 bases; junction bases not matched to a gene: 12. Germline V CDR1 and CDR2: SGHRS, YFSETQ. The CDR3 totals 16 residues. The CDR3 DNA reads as TGCGCCAGCAGCTTGTACTCGGCAGGGGGAGTGGATGGCTACACCTTC. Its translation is CASSLYSAGGVDGYTF.

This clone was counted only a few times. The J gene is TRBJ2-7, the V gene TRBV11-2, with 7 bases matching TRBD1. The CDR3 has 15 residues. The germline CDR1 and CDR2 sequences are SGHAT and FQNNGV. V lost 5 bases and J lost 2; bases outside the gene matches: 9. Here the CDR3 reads CASSPMAGGTYEQYF. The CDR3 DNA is TGTGCCAGCAGCCCCATGGCAGGGGGAACCTACGAGCAGTACTTC.

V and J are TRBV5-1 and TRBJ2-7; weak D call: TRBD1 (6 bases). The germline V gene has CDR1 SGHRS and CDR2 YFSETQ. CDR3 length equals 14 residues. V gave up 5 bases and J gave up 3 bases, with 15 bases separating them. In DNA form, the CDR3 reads TGCGCCAGCAGTGGGATGGGACAAATCTACGAGCAGTACTTC. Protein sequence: CASSGMGQIYEQYF.

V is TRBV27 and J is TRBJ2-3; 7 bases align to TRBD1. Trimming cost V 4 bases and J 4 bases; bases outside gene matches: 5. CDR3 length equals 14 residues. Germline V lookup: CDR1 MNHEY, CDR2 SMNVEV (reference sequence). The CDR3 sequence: CASSYPTGSDTQYF. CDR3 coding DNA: TGTGCCAGCAGTTATCCGACAGGGTCAGATACGCAGTATTTT.

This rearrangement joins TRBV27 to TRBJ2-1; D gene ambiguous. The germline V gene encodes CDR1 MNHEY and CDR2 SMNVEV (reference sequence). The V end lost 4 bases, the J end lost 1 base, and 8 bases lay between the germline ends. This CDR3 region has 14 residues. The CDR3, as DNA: TGTGCCAGCAGTTCCAGTGTATCCTACAATGAGCAGTTCTTC. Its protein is CASSSSVSYNEQFF.

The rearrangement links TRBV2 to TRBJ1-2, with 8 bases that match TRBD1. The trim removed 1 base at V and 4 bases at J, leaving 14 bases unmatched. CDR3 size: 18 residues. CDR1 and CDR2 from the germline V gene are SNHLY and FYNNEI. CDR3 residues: CASSEGGLVGQGGYGYTF. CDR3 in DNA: TGTGCCAGCAGTGAAGGCGGCTTGGTAGGACAGGGTGGCTATGGCTACACCTTC.

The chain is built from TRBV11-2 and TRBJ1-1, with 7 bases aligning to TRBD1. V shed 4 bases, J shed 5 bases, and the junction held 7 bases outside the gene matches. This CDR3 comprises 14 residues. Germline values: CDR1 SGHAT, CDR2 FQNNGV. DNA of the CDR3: TGTGCCAGCAGCTCCCGACAGGGAAATACTGAAGCTTTCTTT. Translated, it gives CASSSRQGNTEAFF.

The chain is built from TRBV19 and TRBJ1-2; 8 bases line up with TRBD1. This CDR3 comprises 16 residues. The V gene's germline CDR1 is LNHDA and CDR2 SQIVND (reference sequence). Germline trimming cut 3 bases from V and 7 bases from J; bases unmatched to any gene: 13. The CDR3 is CASSMSAAQGARGYTF. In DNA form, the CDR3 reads TGTGCCAGTAGTATGTCGGCCGCGCAGGGGGCGCGTGGCTACACCTTC.

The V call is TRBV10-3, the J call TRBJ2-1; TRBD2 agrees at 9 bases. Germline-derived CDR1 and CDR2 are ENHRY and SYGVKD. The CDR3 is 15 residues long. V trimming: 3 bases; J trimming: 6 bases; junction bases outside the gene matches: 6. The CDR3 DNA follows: TGTGCCATCAGTGACCGGCGGGAGGGCTCCAATGAGCAGTTCTTC. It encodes CAISDRREGSNEQFF.

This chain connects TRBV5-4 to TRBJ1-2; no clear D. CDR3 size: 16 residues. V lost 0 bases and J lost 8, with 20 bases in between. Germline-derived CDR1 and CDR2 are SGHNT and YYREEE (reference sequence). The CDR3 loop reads CASSLGAPRQQGGYTF. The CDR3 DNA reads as TGTGCCAGCAGCTTGGGAGCCCCGAGGCAGCAAGGAGGCTACACCTTC.

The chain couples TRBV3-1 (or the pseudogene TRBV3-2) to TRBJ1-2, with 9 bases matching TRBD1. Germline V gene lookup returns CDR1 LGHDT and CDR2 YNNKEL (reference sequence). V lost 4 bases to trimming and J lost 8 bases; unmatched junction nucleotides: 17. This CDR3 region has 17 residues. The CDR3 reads CASSLHVPGQGTSGYTF. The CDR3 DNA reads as TGTGCCAGCAGCCTTCATGTCCCGGGACAGGGAACGAGCGGCTACACCTTC.

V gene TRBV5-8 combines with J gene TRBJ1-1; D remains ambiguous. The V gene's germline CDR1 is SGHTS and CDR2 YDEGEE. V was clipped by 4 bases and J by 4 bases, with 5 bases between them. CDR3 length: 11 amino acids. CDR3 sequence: CASSRSTEAFF. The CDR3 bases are TGTGCCAGCAGCCGTAGCACTGAAGCTTTCTTT.

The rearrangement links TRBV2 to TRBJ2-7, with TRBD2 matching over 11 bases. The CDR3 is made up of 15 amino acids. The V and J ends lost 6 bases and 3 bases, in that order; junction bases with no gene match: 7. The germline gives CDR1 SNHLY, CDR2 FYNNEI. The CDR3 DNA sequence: TGTGCCAGCAGACAAACTAGCGGGAGTTTCTACGAGCAGTACTTC. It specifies CASRQTSGSFYEQYF.

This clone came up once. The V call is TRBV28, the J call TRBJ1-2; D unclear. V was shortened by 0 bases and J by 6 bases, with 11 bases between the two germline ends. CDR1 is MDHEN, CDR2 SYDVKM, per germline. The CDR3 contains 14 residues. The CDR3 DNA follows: TGTGCCAGCAGTTTATGGAACGGTGGTGATGGCTACACCTTC. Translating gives CASSLWNGGDGYTF.

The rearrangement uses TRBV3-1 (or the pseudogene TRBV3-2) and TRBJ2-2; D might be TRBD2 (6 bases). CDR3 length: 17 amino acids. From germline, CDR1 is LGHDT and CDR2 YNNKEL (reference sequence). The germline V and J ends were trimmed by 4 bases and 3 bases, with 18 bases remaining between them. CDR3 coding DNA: TGTGCCAGCAGCCCTTCGGGGGTAGCGGTTCACACCGGGGAGCTGTTTTTT. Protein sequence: CASSPSGVAVHTGELFF.

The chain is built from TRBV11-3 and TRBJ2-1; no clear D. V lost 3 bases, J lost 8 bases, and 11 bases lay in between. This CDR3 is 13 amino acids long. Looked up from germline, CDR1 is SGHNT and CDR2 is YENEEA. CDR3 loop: CASSLGSLDEQFF. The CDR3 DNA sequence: TGTGCCAGCAGCTTGGGTAGTCTAGATGAGCAGTTCTTC.

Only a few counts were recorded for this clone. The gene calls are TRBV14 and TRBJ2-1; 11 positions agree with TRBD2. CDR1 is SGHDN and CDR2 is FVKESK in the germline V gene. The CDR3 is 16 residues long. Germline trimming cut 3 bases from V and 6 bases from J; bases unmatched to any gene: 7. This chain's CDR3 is CASSHRASGRLNEQFF. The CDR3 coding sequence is TGTGCCAGCAGCCACCGTGCTAGCGGGAGGCTCAATGAGCAGTTCTTC.

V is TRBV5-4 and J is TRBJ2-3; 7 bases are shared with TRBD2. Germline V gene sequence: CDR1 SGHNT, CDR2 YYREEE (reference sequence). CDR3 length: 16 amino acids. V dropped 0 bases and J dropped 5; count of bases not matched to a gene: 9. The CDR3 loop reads CASSLGSAGAGDTQYF. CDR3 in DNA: TGTGCCAGCAGCTTGGGCTCTGCGGGAGCTGGAGATACGCAGTATTTT.